One sample yielded the 21 T cell receptor beta chains listed below, sequenced in a study of blood T cell repertoires in COVID-19. Assay used: immunoSEQ multiplex PCR; TCRdb lists only in-frame clones, some missing. This sample has approximately 130,000 clones, with around four fifths found just once. The specimen sequenced was peripheral blood. The origin of the receptors is a man aged 35-49 years with active or convalescent COVID-19.

This clone was found a few times. The chain employs TRBV7-9 and TRBJ2-7; the match to TRBD1 covers 11 bases. The CDR3 is 16 residues long. Germline V gives CDR1 SEHNR, CDR2 FQNEAQ (reference sequence). J gave up 0 bases and V 6 bases, and 7 bases lay outside the gene matches. The CDR3, as DNA: TGTGCCAGCAGATCGCCCGGGACAGGGGGCTCCTACGAGCAGTACTTC. It is translated as CASRSPGTGGSYEQYF.

The chain has TRBV4-1 and TRBJ1-1; tentative D call: TRBD1 (6 bases). The germline V gene has CDR1 MGHRA and CDR2 YSYEKL. V lost 1 base, J lost 4 bases, and 13 bases lay in between. This CDR3 spans 15 amino acids. The CDR3 DNA follows: TGCGCCAGCAGCCAAGGGCGAGGGGGAAGCACTGAAGCTTTCTTT. Protein: CASSQGRGGSTEAFF.

This chain joins TRBV5-1 and TRBJ2-4, with TRBD1 matching 8 bases. The length of the CDR3 is 16 residues. V dropped 4 bases and J dropped 6; count of bases not matched to a gene: 12. Germline V gene data show CDR1 as SGHRS and CDR2 as YFSETQ. The CDR3 DNA sequence: TGCGCCAGCAGCAGACGAGCAGGGGGCGAATCAAACATTCAGTACTTC. It specifies CASSRRAGGESNIQYF.

This chain uses TRBV7-9 with TRBJ2-1; D uncertain. The CDR3 is 12 amino acids. Per germline, CDR1 SEHNR and CDR2 FQNEAQ (reference sequence). The V end lost 5 bases, the J end lost 6 bases, and 8 bases lay between the germline ends. CDR3: CASSPPGNEQFF. CDR3 nucleotides: TGTGCCAGCAGCCCTCCCGGCAATGAGCAGTTCTTC.

The J gene is TRBJ2-7, the V gene TRBV4-3; tentative D call: TRBD2 (5 bases). The CDR3 spans 15 residues. Trimming shortened V by 4 bases and J by 0 bases, and 13 bases separated the two germline ends. CDR1 LGHNA and CDR2 YSLEER come from the germline V gene. The CDR3, as DNA: TGCGCCAGCAGCCCTCGGGAAGCGGACTCCTACGAGCAGTACTTC. It specifies CASSPREADSYEQYF.

This clone was seen only a few times. The chain carries TRBV5-8 and TRBJ2-1, with unresolved D. In germline, CDR1 is SGHTS, CDR2 YDEGEE. Trimming shortened V by 3 bases and J by 15 bases, and 13 bases separated the two germline ends. The CDR3 sequence is 11 residues long. The CDR3 here is CASSWRDFRFF. The CDR3 DNA reads as TGTGCCAGCAGCTGGAGAGACTTTCGGTTCTTC.

The J gene is TRBJ2-5, the V gene TRBV2; 7 bases line up with TRBD2. Germline V lookup: CDR1 SNHLY, CDR2 FYNNEI. V lost 4 bases, J lost 5 bases, and 7 bases stayed unmatched. The CDR3 extends over 14 amino acids. The CDR3 DNA reads TGTGCCAGCAGTGGGGAGCGGGGAGGGGAGACCCAGTACTTC. Translation: CASSGERGGETQYF.

The V and J genes are TRBV12-3 or TRBV12-4 and TRBJ2-3; tentatively, D is TRBD2 (6 bases). The CDR3 runs 12 residues. V was trimmed by 7 bases and J by 9 bases, leaving 14 bases between them. In DNA form, the CDR3 reads TGTGCCAGCACCGGGGGTAGCGAGACGCAGTATTTT. This codes for CASTGGSETQYF.

The chain couples TRBV7-9 to TRBJ1-4; 7 nucleotides align to TRBD1. Trimming at V came to 5 bases and at J to 4 bases, leaving 4 bases not matched to a gene. Germline V lookup: CDR1 SEHNR, CDR2 FQNEAQ (reference sequence). CDR3 length: 14 residues. Here the CDR3 reads CASSPGQLNEKLFF. CDR3 nucleotides: TGTGCCAGCAGCCCGGGACAGCTTAATGAAAAACTGTTTTTT.

V usage is TRBV14 and J usage is TRBJ1-2; D call uncertain. The CDR3 extends over 13 amino acids. The germline V and J ends were trimmed by 2 bases and 4 bases, with 8 bases remaining between them. CDR1 and CDR2 from the germline V gene are SGHDN and FVKESK. DNA for the CDR3: TGTGCCAGCAGCCAAAGAGGCAGCTATGGCTACACCTTC. This sequence encodes CASSQRGSYGYTF.

This clone appeared a few times. The rearrangement uses TRBV6-6 and TRBJ1-3; 8 bases map to TRBD1. The CDR3 totals 15 residues. Trimming at V came to 5 bases and at J to 0 bases, leaving 3 bases not matched to a gene. Germline V gene data show CDR1 as MNHNY and CDR2 as SVGAGI (reference sequence). The CDR3 loop is CASSAGTGSGNTIYF. CDR3 bases: TGTGCCAGCAGTGCCGGGACAGGCTCTGGAAACACCATATATTTT.

The V and J genes are TRBV6-5 and TRBJ2-2, with D unclear. This CDR3 has 12 residues. Per the germline V gene, CDR1 is MNHEY and CDR2 is SVGAGI. Between the trimmed V and J ends, which lost 8 bases and 2 bases, there was a span of 6 bases. The CDR3 spells CASRGNTGELFF. The CDR3 DNA reads as TGTGCCAGCCGCGGCAACACCGGGGAGCTGTTTTTT.

A single count supports this clone. V usage is TRBV5-1 and J usage is TRBJ2-1; D gene unclear. The CDR3 sequence is 11 residues long. Germline V gene sequence: CDR1 SGHRS, CDR2 YFSETQ. V dropped 3 bases and J dropped 9 bases, with 7 bases sitting between them. The CDR3 DNA is TGCGCCAGCAGCTCGAGAGGTGAGCAGTTCTTC. Translated: CASSSRGEQFF.

The table lists this clone with a count of one. The chain joins TRBV15 to TRBJ2-5; D gene unclear. Germline assignment: CDR1 LNHNV and CDR2 YYDKDF (reference sequence). V shed 1 base and J shed 5 bases, with 11 bases lying between them. This CDR3 contains 14 residues. CDR3 bases: TGTGCCACCAGCAGAGGAACACCCGGGGAGACCCAGTACTTC. Protein: CATSRGTPGETQYF.

The V call is TRBV19, the J call TRBJ2-6; D remains ambiguous. The CDR3 length is 18 residues. Trimming stripped 5 bases from V and 5 bases from J, with 22 bases between. From germline, CDR1 is LNHDA and CDR2 SQIVND (reference sequence). CDR3 in DNA: TGTGCCAGTAGTCCGGCAGGCCTCAACTTTAAGAGGGCCAACGTCCTGACTTTC. It encodes CASSPAGLNFKRANVLTF.

This chain joins TRBV5-1 and TRBJ2-7, with D tentatively TRBD2 (6 bases). Trimming shortened V by 3 bases and J by 0 bases, and 16 bases separated the two germline ends. The CDR3 runs 16 residues. CDR1 is SGHRS, CDR2 YFSETQ, per germline. The CDR3 DNA sequence: TGCGCCAGCAGCTGCAGCAGGGACTGTGACTCCTACGAGCAGTACTTC. This gives the protein CASSCSRDCDSYEQYF. Together with reference TRBV5-1 and TRBJ2-7, the CDR3 gives the full variable domain: KAGVTQTPRYLIKTRGQQVTLSCSPISGHRSVSWYQQTPGQGLQFLFEYFSETQRNKGNFPGRFSGRQFSNSRSEMNVSTLELGDSALYLCASSCSRDCDSYEQYFGPGTRLTVT.

The chain has TRBV3-1 (or the pseudogene TRBV3-2) and TRBJ2-1, with D unclear. This CDR3 comprises 16 residues. Trimming shortened V by 2 bases and J by 4 bases, and 15 bases separated the two germline ends. CDR1 and CDR2 (germline): LGHDT, YNNKEL (reference sequence). CDR3 sequence reads: CASSQTLTGAYNEQFF. Here the CDR3 DNA reads TGTGCCAGCAGCCAAACCCTGACGGGTGCTTACAATGAGCAGTTCTTC.

This clone was seen once. The chain combines TRBV3-1 (or the pseudogene TRBV3-2) with TRBJ1-6, with a tentative D call TRBD1 (5 bases). Germline CDR1 is LGHDT and CDR2 is YNNKEL (reference sequence). V lost 5 bases and J lost 5, with 13 bases in between. The CDR3 totals 15 residues. The CDR3 is CASSARQLHNSPLHF. The CDR3 DNA follows: TGTGCCAGCAGCGCCCGACAGCTGCATAATTCACCCCTCCACTTT.

The CDR3 protein is CASSEGNFEQYF. The CDR3 DNA follows: TGTGCCAGCAGTGAAGGTAACTTTGAGCAGTACTTC. The chain links TRBV2 to TRBJ2-7, with D uncertain. With 1 base removed from V and 7 bases from J, the gap between germline ends came to 8 bases. In germline, CDR1 is SNHLY, CDR2 FYNNEI. There are 12 residues in the CDR3.

This rearrangement joins TRBV6-8 to TRBJ2-7; D may be TRBD2 (6 bases). From germline, CDR1 is MNHGY and CDR2 SAAAGT. Between the trimmed V and J ends, which lost 2 bases and 7 bases, there was a span of 12 bases. The length of the CDR3 is 13 residues. CDR3 amino acids: CASSYPDREEQYF. DNA of the CDR3: TGTGCCAGCAGTTACCCCGACCGGGAGGAGCAGTACTTC.

The V gene is TRBV4-1, the J gene TRBJ2-1; the match to TRBD2 covers 8 bases. J was trimmed by 5 bases and V by 0 bases; bases with no gene match: 9. Germline CDR1 reads MGHRA; CDR2 reads YSYEKL. There are 17 residues in the CDR3. CDR3 sequence reads: CASSQDRSGDRDNEQFF. DNA for the CDR3: TGCGCCAGCAGCCAAGATCGTAGCGGGGACCGGGACAATGAGCAGTTCTTC.